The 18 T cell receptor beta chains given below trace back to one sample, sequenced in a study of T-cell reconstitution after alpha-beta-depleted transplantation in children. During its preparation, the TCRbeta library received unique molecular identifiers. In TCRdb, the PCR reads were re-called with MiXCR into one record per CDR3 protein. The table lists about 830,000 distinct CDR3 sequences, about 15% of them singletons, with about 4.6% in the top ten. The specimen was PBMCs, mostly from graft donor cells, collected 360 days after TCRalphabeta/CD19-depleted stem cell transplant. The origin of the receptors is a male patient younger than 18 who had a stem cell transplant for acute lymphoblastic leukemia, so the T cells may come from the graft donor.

The CDR3 region has the DNA TGTGCCAGCAGTTACTTGGGAATCGGACAGGCAGCGGGATCCTATGGCTACACCTTC. This gives the protein CASSYLGIGQAAGSYGYTF. V is TRBV6-5 and J is TRBJ1-2; TRBD1 matches at 7 bases. After removal of 1 base from V and 4 bases from J, the junction contained 18 bases not matched to a gene. Germline CDR1 reads MNHEY; CDR2 reads SVGAGI. The CDR3 contains 19 residues.

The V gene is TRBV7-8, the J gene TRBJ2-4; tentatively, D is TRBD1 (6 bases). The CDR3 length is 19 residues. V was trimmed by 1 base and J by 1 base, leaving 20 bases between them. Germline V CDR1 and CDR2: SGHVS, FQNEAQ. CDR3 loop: CASSLGPGVEPSAKNIQYF. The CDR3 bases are TGTGCCAGCAGCTTAGGTCCAGGGGTGGAGCCTTCGGCCAAAAACATTCAGTACTTC.

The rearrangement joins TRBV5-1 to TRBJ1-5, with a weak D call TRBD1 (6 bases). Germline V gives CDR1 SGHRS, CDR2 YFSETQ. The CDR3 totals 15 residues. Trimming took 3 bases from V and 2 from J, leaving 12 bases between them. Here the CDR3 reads CASSSTGGGNQPQHF. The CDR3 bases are TGCGCCAGCAGCTCGACAGGCGGTGGCAATCAGCCCCAGCATTTT. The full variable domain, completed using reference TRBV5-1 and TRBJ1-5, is KAGVTQTPRYLIKTRGQQVTLSCSPISGHRSVSWYQQTPGQGLQFLFEYFSETQRNKGNFPGRFSGRQFSNSRSEMNVSTLELGDSALYLCASSSTGGGNQPQHFGDGTRLSIL.

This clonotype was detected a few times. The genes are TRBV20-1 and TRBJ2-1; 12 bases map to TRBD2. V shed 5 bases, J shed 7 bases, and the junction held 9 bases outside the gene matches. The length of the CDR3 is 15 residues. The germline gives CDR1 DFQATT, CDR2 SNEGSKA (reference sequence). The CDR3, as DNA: TGCAGTGCTCGCGAGACTAGCGGGAGAGGGAATGAGCAGTTCTTC. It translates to CSARETSGRGNEQFF.

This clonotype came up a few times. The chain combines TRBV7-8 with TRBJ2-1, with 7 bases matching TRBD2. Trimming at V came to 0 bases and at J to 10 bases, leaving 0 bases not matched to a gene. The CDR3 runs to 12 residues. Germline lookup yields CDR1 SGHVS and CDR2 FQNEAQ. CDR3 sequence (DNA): TGTGCCAGCAGCTTAGCGACTAGCGAGCAGTTCTTC. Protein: CASSLATSEQFF.

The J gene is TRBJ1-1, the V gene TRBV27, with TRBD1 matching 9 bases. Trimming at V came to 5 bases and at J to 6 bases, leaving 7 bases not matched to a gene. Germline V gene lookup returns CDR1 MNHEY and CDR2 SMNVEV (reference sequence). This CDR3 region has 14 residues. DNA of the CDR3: TGTGCCAGCAGTCTACTTGGGGACAGGGCTGAAGCTTTCTTT. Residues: CASSLLGDRAEAFF.

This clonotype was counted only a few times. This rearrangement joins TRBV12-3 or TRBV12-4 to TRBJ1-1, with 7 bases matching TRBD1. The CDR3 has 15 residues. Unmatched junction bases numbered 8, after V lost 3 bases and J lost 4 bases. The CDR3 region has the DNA TGTGCCAGCAGTTTGCAGGGGGACCTGGGCACTGAAGCTTTCTTT. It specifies CASSLQGDLGTEAFF.

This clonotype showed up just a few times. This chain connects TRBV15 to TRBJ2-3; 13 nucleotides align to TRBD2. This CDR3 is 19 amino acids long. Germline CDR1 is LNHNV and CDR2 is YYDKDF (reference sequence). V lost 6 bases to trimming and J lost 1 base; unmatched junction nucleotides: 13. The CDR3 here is CATSKSGLAGVGGTDTQYF. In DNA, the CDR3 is TGTGCCACCAGTAAGAGTGGACTAGCGGGAGTGGGTGGCACAGATACGCAGTATTTT.

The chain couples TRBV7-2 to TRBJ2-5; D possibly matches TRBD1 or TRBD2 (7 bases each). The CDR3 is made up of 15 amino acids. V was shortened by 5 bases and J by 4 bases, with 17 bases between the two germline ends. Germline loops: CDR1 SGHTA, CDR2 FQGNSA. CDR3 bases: TGTGCCAGCAGCGTGCGGGGGACAGTGTCAGAGACCCAGTACTTC. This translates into CASSVRGTVSETQYF.

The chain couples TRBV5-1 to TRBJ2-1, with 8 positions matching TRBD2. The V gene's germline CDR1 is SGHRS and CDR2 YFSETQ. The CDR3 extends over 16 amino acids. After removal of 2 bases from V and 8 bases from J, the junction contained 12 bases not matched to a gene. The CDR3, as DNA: TGCGCCAGCAGCTTTTTGACGGGAGGGCCTAGGGATGAGCAGTTCTTC. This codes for CASSFLTGGPRDEQFF.

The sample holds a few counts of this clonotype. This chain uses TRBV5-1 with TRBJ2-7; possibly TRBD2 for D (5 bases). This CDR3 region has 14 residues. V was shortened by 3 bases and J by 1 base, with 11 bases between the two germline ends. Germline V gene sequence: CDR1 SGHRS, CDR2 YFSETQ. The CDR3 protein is CASSSLSGSYEQYF. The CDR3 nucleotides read TGCGCCAGCAGCTCGTTATCGGGGTCCTACGAGCAGTACTTC.

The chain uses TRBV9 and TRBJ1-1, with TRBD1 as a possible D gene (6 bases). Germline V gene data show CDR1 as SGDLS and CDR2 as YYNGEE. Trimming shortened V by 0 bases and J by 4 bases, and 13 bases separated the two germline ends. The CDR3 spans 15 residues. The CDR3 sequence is CASSVVQGGGTEAFF. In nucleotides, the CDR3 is TGTGCCAGCAGCGTAGTACAGGGCGGGGGCACTGAAGCTTTCTTT. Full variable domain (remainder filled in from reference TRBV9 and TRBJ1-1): DSGVTQTPKHLITATGQRVTLRCSPRSGDLSVYWYQQSLDQGLQFLIQYYNGEERAKGNILERFSAQQFPDLHSELNLSSLELGDSALYFCASSVVQGGGTEAFFGQGTRLTVV.

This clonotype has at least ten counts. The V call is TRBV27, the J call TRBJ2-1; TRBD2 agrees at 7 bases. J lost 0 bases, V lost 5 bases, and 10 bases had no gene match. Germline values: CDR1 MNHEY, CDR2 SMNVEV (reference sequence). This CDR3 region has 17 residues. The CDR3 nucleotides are TGTGCCAGCAGTCAGCGGGGCCGGCGCGGCTCCTACAATGAGCAGTTCTTC. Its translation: CASSQRGRRGSYNEQFF.

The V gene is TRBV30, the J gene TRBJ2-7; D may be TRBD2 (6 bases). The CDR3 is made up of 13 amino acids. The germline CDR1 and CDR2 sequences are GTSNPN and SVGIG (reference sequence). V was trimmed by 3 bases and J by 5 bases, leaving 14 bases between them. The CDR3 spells CAWSAGLGDEQYF. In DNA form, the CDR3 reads TGTGCCTGGAGCGCGGGGCTCGGGGACGAGCAGTACTTC. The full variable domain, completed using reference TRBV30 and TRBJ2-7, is SQTIHQWPATLVQPVGSPLSLECTVEGTSNPNLYWYRQAAGRGLQLLFYSVGIGQISSEVPQNLSASRPQDRQFILSSKKLLLSDSGFYLCAWSAGLGDEQYFGPGTRLTVT.

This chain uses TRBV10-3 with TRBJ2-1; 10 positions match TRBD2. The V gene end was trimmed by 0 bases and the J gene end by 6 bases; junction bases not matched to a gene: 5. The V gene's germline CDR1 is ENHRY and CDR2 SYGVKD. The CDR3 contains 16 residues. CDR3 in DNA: TGTGCCATCAGTGAGTCTGGTCTAGCGGGAGCCAATGAGCAGTTCTTC. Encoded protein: CAISESGLAGANEQFF.

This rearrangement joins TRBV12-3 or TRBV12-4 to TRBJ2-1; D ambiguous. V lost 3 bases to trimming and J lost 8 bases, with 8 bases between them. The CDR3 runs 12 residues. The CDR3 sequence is CASSFLLYEQFF. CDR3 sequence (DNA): TGTGCCAGCAGTTTCTTACTGTATGAGCAGTTCTTC.

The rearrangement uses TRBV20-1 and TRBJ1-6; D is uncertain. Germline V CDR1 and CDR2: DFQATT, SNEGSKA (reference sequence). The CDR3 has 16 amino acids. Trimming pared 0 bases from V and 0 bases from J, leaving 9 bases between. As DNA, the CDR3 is TGCAGTGCTAGAGAACGGCAAAGCTCCTATAATTCACCCCTCCACTTT. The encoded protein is CSARERQSSYNSPLHF.

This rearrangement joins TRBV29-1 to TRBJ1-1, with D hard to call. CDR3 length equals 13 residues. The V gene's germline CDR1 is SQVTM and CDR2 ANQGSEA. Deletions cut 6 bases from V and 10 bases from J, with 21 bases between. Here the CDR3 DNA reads TGCAGCGTCCGAAAGGCAGGATCGGGGTCAGCTTTCTTT. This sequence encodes CSVRKAGSGSAFF.